This TCR beta chain comes out of a study of cytomegalovirus exposure and HLA in healthy donors. CDR1 LNHNV and CDR2 YYDKDF come from the germline V gene (reference sequence). The V end lost 0 bases, the J end lost 2 bases, and 14 bases lay between the germline ends. This CDR3 has 16 amino acids. Amplification used 60 Vbeta primers and 13 Jbeta primers. Only in-frame clones appear in the TCRdb table, and some are missing; sequencing was by immunoSEQ multiplex PCR. The data show over 100,000 clones, around 63% seen once. The sequencing input was PBMCs. V gene TRBV15 combines with J gene TRBJ2-7, with D possibly being TRBD2 (5 bases). The TCR comes from a middle-aged man in good health and CMV-seropositive. CDR3 DNA: TGTGCCACCAGCAGAGAAATGGGCGGGTCTACCTACGAGCAGTACTTC. It yields the protein CATSREMGGSTYEQYF.